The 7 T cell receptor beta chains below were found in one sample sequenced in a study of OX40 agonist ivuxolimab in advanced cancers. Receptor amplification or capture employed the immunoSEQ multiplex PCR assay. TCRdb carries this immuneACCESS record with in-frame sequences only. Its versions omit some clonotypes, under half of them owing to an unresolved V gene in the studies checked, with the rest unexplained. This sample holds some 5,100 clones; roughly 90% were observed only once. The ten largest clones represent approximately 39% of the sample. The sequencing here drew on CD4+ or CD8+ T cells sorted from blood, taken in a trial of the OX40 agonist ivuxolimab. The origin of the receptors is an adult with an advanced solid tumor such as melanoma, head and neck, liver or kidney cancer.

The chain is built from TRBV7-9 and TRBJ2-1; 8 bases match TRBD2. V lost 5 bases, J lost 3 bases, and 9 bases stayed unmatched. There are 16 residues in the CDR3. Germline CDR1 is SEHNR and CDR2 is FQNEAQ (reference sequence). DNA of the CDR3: TGTGCCAGCAGCGCACAGAGCGGGAGTTTCTACAATGAGCAGTTCTTC. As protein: CASSAQSGSFYNEQFF.

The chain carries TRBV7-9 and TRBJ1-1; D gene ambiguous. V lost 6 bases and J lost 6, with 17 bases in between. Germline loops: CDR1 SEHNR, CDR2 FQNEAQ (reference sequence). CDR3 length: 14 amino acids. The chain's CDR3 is CASRPRRGLPEAFF. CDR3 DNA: TGTGCCAGCAGACCCAGGAGAGGGTTACCTGAAGCTTTCTTT.

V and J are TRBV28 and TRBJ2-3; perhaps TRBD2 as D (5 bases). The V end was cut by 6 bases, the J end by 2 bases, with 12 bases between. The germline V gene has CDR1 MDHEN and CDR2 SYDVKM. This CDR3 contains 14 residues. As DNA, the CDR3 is TGTGCCAGCAGCCAGGACTCAAACACAGATACGCAGTATTTT. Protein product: CASSQDSNTDTQYF.

The CDR3, as DNA: TGTGCCAGCAGTTACTCGACCGGGACTACTGGCTACACCTTC. It specifies CASSYSTGTTGYTF. The chain carries TRBV6-5 and TRBJ1-2; D may be TRBD1 (5 bases). V shed 0 bases and J shed 7 bases, with 12 bases lying between them. The CDR3 contains 14 residues. Germline-derived CDR1 and CDR2 are MNHEY and SVGAGI.

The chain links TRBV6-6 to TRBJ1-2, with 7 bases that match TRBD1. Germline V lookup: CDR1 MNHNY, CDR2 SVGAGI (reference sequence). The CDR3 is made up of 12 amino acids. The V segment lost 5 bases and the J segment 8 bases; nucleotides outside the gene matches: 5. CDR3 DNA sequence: TGTGCCAGCAGTAAGACAGGGACCGGCTACACCTTC. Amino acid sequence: CASSKTGTGYTF.

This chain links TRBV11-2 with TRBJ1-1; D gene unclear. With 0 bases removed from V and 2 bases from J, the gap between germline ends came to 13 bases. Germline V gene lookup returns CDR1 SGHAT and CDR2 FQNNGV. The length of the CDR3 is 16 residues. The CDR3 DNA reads TGTGCCAGCAGCTTAGATAGCAGTCGACTTAACACTGAAGCTTTCTTT. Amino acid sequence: CASSLDSSRLNTEAFF.

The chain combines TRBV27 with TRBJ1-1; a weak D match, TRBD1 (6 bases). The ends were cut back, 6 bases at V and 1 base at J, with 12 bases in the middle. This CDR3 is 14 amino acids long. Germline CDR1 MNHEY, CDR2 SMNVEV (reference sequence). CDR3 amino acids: CASSPTGGNTEAFF. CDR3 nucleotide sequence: TGTGCCAGCAGCCCGACAGGAGGGAACACTGAAGCTTTCTTT.